This T cell receptor (beta chain) originates from a study of blood T cell repertoires in COVID-19. Germline V gene sequence: CDR1 SGDLS, CDR2 YYNGEE. This CDR3 contains 17 residues. J was trimmed by 4 bases and V by 0 bases; bases with no gene match: 5. Clones were read by immunoSEQ multiplex PCR, and TCRdb kept only the in-frame ones, dropping some. The table records under 200,000 clones, about 85% of them present only once. Material for sequencing was peripheral blood. The chain recombines TRBV9 with TRBJ1-3; TRBD1 matches at 12 bases. The sequence was collected from a man aged 55 to 70 with active or convalescent COVID-19. CDR3 nucleotides: TGTGCCAGCAGCGTAGTGGGGACAGGGGGCTCCGGAAACACCATATATTTT. Translation: CASSVVGTGGSGNTIYF.